Described below is a single TCR beta chain sequence and its context. The antigen is unknown. Source study methods: The detection floor for productive clonotype frequency was 2.59 x 10-5. The protocol was immunoSEQ multiplex PCR, while the TCRdb copy is restricted to in-frame clones and leaves out a portion. From that table come the V and J calls and clone size; the DNA was used to work out D and trimming. The sample shows about 23,000 clones, approximately 81% of them seen only once. The data were obtained in a study of STAT5B mutations in CD4+ large granular lymphocyte leukemia. General study findings and limits: Without putative leukemic clones, patient CD4-sorted repertoires remained more clonal than healthy CD4+ repertoires. 8/27 top patient clones versus 2/35 control clones were TRBV06-family.

CDR3 length: 16 amino acids. With 1 base removed from V and 5 bases from J, the gap between germline ends came to 19 bases. Germline V gives CDR1 SGHRS, CDR2 YFSETQ. The genes are TRBV5-1 and TRBJ2-7; no clear D. Sequencing used CD4+ T cells from blood buffy coats. This receptor was identified in a human donor in good health. The CDR3 region has the DNA TGCGCCAGCAGCTTGAGCATGCAAGGCGATAGAGACGAGCAGTACTTC. Its protein is CASSLSMQGDRDEQYF.